The clone carrying this TCR beta chain was recorded many times. The CDR3 runs 17 residues. V was shortened by 2 bases and J by 1 base, with 15 bases between the two germline ends. Per germline, CDR1 MDHEN and CDR2 SYDVKM. TCRdb reanalysed the 5' RACE reads using MiXCR and keeps one entry per CDR3 protein. This sample carries 120,000 or so distinct CDR3 sequences, roughly 3.2% of them seen once, and the ten largest clones take 1% to 1.5%. The sample originates from a study of neurological immune-mediated disorders. Material: PBMCs. The receptor comes from a woman between 25 and 40 years old with multiple sclerosis. This sequence joins TRBV28 and TRBJ1-3; D unclear. CDR3 DNA: TGTGCCAGCAGTTTACCCCTGATTGGGTCGTCTGGAAACACCATATATTTT. It is translated as CASSLPLIGSSGNTIYF.